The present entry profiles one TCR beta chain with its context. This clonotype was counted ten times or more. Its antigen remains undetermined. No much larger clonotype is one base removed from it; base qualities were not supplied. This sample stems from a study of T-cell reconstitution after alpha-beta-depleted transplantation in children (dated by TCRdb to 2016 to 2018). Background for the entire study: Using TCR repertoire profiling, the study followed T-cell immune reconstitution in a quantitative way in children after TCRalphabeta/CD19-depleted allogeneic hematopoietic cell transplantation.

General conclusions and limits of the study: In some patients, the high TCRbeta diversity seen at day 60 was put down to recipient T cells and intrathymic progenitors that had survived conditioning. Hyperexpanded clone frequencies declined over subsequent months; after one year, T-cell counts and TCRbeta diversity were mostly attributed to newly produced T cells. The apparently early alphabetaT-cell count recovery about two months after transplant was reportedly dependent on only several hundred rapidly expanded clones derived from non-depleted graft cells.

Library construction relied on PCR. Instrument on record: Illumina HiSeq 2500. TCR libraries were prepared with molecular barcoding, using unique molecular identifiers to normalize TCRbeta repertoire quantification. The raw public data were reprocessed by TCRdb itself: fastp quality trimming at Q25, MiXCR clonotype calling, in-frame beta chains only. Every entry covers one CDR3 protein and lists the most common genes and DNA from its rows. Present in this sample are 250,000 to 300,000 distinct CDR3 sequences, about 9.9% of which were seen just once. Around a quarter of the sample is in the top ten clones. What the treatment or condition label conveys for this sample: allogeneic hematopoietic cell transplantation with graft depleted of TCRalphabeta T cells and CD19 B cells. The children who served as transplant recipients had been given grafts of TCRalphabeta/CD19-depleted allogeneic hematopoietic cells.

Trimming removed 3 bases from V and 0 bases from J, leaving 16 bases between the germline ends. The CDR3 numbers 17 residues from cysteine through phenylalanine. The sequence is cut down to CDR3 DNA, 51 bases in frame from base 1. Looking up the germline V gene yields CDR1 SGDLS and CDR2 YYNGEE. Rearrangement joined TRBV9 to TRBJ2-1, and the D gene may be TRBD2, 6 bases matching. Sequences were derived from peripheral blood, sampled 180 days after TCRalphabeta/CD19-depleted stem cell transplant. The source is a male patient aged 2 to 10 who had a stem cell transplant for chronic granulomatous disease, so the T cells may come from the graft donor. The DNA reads TGTGCCAGCAGCGCAAGTCTTGCGGGGAGCTCCTACAATGAGCAGTTCTTC. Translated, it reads CASSASLAGSSYNEQFF.